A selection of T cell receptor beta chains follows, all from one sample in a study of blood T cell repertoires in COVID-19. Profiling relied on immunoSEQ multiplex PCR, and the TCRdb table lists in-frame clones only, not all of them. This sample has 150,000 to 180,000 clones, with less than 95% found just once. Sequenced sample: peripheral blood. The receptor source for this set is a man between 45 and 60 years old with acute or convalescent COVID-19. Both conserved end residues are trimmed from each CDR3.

ASSFSGLAPPYTQY	TRBV27	TRBJ2-3
ASSNAGGHNEQF	TRBV3-1/TRBV3-2	TRBJ2-1
ASHQRTGTSNEKLF	TRBV2	TRBJ1-4
ASSPDTGSNQPQH	TRBV6-5	TRBJ1-5
ASSLLTGEWGEKLF	TRBV27	TRBJ1-4
ASSQLGLAGELF	TRBV4-2	TRBJ2-2
ASSLDRSGSPLH	TRBV7-9	TRBJ1-6
ASSPLFRLAGPSSTDTQY	TRBV27	TRBJ2-3
AWTLGRGSLNQPQH	TRBV30	TRBJ1-5
ASSQEPQTSGRTDTQY	TRBV4-2	TRBJ2-3
ASSPPTRDGYT	TRBV18	TRBJ1-2
ASTPDRNTEAF	TRBV2	TRBJ1-1
ASSYGGATNEKLF	TRBV6-5	TRBJ1-4
ASSYGQGTDTQY	TRBV5-1	TRBJ2-3
ASRIAGLRDTQY	TRBV6-5	TRBJ2-3
AWSVLGGGETQY	TRBV30	TRBJ2-5
ASSILGLADNEQF	TRBV19	TRBJ2-1